This TCR beta chain appears in the sequencing data of a study of T-cell reconstitution after alpha-beta-depleted transplantation in children. The germline V and J ends were trimmed by 0 bases and 0 bases, with 9 bases remaining between them. CDR3 length equals 15 residues. Germline V CDR1 and CDR2: SGDLS, YYNGEE. Construction of the TCRbeta library involved unique molecular identifiers. TCRdb re-called the PCR reads through MiXCR, storing one row per CDR3 protein. The sample consists of around 600,000 distinct CDR3 sequences, around a sixth of them appearing once. This clonotype was observed a few times.

The receptor comes from a human donor who donated a stem cell graft to a child with acute myeloid leukemia. V is TRBV9 and J is TRBJ1-1; no clear D. The sequenced sample was PBMCs from the stem cell graft donor, obtained from the stem cell graft. The CDR3 region is CASSVAGSMNTEAFF. DNA of the CDR3: TGTGCCAGCAGCGTAGCCGGTAGTATGAACACTGAAGCTTTCTTT.